This T cell receptor beta chain was found in a study of response to subunit inactivated influenza vaccine. TCRdb analysed the RT-PCR reads with MiXCR anew, one entry per CDR3 protein. The sample consists of about 500,000 distinct CDR3 sequences, about 15% of them appearing once. Broader study findings: After each seasonal influenza vaccination, few new T cells are recruited, the authors suggested.

As regards this clonotype: No antigen is known for it.

The CDR3 is 13 amino acids. In germline, CDR1 is SGHTA, CDR2 FQGNSA. Trimming at V came to 5 bases and at J to 10 bases, leaving 9 bases not matched to a gene. This chain joins TRBV7-2 and TRBJ1-1; 8 nucleotides line up with TRBD1. The origin of this receptor is a man between 50 and 69 years old who received an inactivated influenza vaccine. The sequenced sample was CD4+ T cells sorted from PBMCs, obtained about 23 months after vaccination. CDR3 sequence: CASSPTGDGGAFF. In DNA form, the CDR3 reads TGTGCCAGCAGCCCGACAGGGGACGGGGGAGCTTTCTTT. Complete variable domain (other parts from reference TRBV7-2 and TRBJ1-1): GAGVSQSPSNKVTEKGKDVELRCDPISGHTALYWYRQSLGQGLEFLIYFQGNSAPDKSGLPSDRFSAERTGGSVSTLTIQRTQQEDSAVYLCASSPTGDGGAFFGQGTRLTVV.